Each of the 13 T cell receptor beta chains below was sequenced from the same sample in a study of T cell responses to AZD1222 COVID-19 vaccine. Generated by immunoSEQ multiplex PCR, the TCRdb table keeps only in-frame clones and is missing some. This table holds more than 80,000 clones, 80% to 90% found once. Sequencing was performed on peripheral blood, taken 28 days after the second AZD1222 dose. These TCRs come from an adult who received the AZD1222 COVID-19 vaccine.

The chain joins TRBV11-2 to TRBJ2-7, with D perhaps TRBD2 (6 bases). V was pared by 5 bases and J by 6 bases, with 8 bases between. The length of the CDR3 is 11 residues. Germline V gene data show CDR1 as SGHAT and CDR2 as FQNNGV. CDR3 sequence (DNA): TGTGCCAGCAGCCAGGGAGGCGAGCAGTACTTC. It translates to CASSQGGEQYF.

The rearrangement uses TRBV7-3 and TRBJ2-3; D is ambiguous. Germline CDR1 and CDR2: SGHTA and FQGTGA. V lost 2 bases to trimming and J lost 0 bases, with 9 bases between them. CDR3 size: 15 residues. The CDR3 DNA sequence: TGTGCCAGCAGCTTAGGGCCCGTTAGCACAGATACGCAGTATTTT. Amino acid sequence: CASSLGPVSTDTQYF.

The chain has TRBV30 and TRBJ1-1, with unresolved D. The germline CDR1 and CDR2 sequences are GTSNPN and SVGIG (reference sequence). V lost 4 bases and J lost 3, with 6 bases in between. CDR3 length: 11 amino acids. This CDR3 is CAWMTDTEAFF. The DNA for the CDR3 is TGTGCCTGGATGACGGACACTGAAGCTTTCTTT.

The rearrangement links TRBV29-1 to TRBJ2-5, with 10 bases identical to TRBD2. The CDR3 has 15 amino acids. J was trimmed by 4 bases and V by 4 bases; bases with no gene match: 9. Germline CDR1 is SQVTM and CDR2 is ANQGSEA. CDR3 region: CSVGTSGNLGETQYF. DNA of the CDR3: TGCAGCGTTGGGACTAGCGGAAATCTCGGAGAGACCCAGTACTTC.

This clone was observed once. This rearrangement joins TRBV3-1 (or the pseudogene TRBV3-2) to TRBJ2-3; D not resolved. Germline V gene lookup returns CDR1 LGHDT and CDR2 YNNKEL (reference sequence). This CDR3 region has 15 residues. V lost 4 bases and J lost 6, with 17 bases in between. CDR3 loop: CASSPNPDSADTQYF. The CDR3 nucleotides are TGTGCCAGCAGCCCGAACCCGGATTCCGCGGATACGCAGTATTTT.

The chain carries TRBV30 and TRBJ1-5; 9 bases fit TRBD1. This CDR3 is built from 14 residues. The trim removed 2 bases at V and 4 bases at J, leaving 3 bases unmatched. CDR1 GTSNPN and CDR2 SVGIG come from the germline V gene (reference sequence). The CDR3, as DNA: TGTGCCTGGAGTCGGGACAGGGAGAATCAGCCCCAGCATTTT. It encodes CAWSRDRENQPQHF.

The chain carries TRBV3-1 (or the pseudogene TRBV3-2) and TRBJ1-2; a weak D match, TRBD1 (5 bases). Germline V CDR1 and CDR2: LGHDT, YNNKEL (reference sequence). CDR3 length: 13 residues. V was cut by 6 bases and J by 4 bases, with 12 bases left in between. DNA of the CDR3: TGTGCCAGCAGGGAAGACAGCAGCTATGGCTACACCTTC. Protein sequence: CASREDSSYGYTF.

The J gene is TRBJ2-3, the V gene TRBV5-4; 13 bases map to TRBD2. The germline V gene encodes CDR1 SGHNT and CDR2 YYREEE (reference sequence). This CDR3 contains 17 residues. V lost 4 bases and J lost 2; bases outside the gene matches: 7. CDR3 protein: CASSMGLAGLNTDTQYF. The CDR3 DNA sequence: TGTGCCAGCAGCATGGGACTAGCGGGATTAAACACAGATACGCAGTATTTT.

CDR3 sequence: CASSYGQGVSGNTIYF. The CDR3 nucleotides read TGTGCCAGCAGTTACGGACAGGGCGTCTCTGGAAACACCATATATTTT. This chain links TRBV6-2 or TRBV6-3 with TRBJ1-3; 8 nucleotides line up with TRBD1. Germline CDR1 MNHEY, CDR2 SVGEGT. This CDR3 comprises 16 residues. Trimming cost V 2 bases and J 0 bases; bases outside gene matches: 3.

This rearrangement joins TRBV27 to TRBJ1-1; maybe TRBD1 (6 bases). Germline lookup yields CDR1 MNHEY and CDR2 SMNVEV (reference sequence). The V end lost 5 bases, the J end lost 4 bases, and 14 bases lay between the germline ends. CDR3 length: 14 amino acids. CDR3 sequence (DNA): TGTGCCAGCAGTAAGATACAGGGTGGCACTGAAGCTTTCTTT. This encodes CASSKIQGGTEAFF.

The rearrangement joins TRBV18 to TRBJ2-7; D possibly corresponds to TRBD2 (6 bases). CDR1 and CDR2 from the germline V gene are KGHSH and LQKENI. The CDR3 runs to 15 residues. Trimming removed 3 bases from V and 2 bases from J, with 14 bases in between. The CDR3 here is CASSPMGGLAYEQYF. CDR3 bases: TGTGCCAGCTCACCTATGGGGGGATTGGCCTACGAGCAGTACTTC.

V usage is TRBV7-9 and J usage is TRBJ1-1; D gene ambiguous. V shed 7 bases and J shed 1 base, with 13 bases lying between them. The CDR3 consists of 14 residues. The germline V gene encodes CDR1 SEHNR and CDR2 FQNEAQ (reference sequence). The CDR3 sequence is CASIPKGTNTEAFF. The CDR3 DNA reads as TGTGCCAGCATCCCCAAGGGAACGAACACTGAAGCTTTCTTT.

This clone occurred once. The chain recombines TRBV11-3 with TRBJ2-2; unclear D gene. V lost 2 bases and J 6 bases, leaving 7 bases between the germline ends. This CDR3 region has 13 residues. The V gene's germline CDR1 is SGHNT and CDR2 YENEEA. CDR3 residues: CASSLLSSGELFF. For the CDR3, the DNA is TGTGCCAGCAGCTTACTTTCCTCCGGGGAGCTGTTTTTT.